These 15 T cell receptor beta chains share one sample of origin, sequenced in a study of CD8 T cells in ankylosing spondylitis. Study conclusions and caveats: Blood from ankylosing spondylitis patients appeared to carry a characteristic roughly eight-variant TCR beta motif.

No antigen has been identified for these receptors. TCRdb used MiXCR to reprocess the 5' RACE reads, holding one entry per CDR3 protein. The table lists over 600,000 distinct CDR3 sequences, over 15% of them singletons. The material sequenced was blood, either unsorted or a sorted T cell fraction (not recorded which). The receptors here all came from a male donor with ankylosing spondylitis.

This clonotype appeared a few times. The chain has TRBV6-5 and TRBJ2-7; 9 nucleotides line up with TRBD1. The junction had 10 bases not matched to a gene; V was cut back by 4 bases and J by 0 bases. Germline V lookup: CDR1 MNHEY, CDR2 SVGAGI. This CDR3 contains 17 residues. This chain's CDR3 is CASSSSWGDRVSYEQYF. CDR3 nucleotides: TGTGCCAGCAGTTCCTCCTGGGGGGACAGGGTCTCCTACGAGCAGTACTTC.

This clonotype was counted only a few times. CDR3 bases: TGTGCCAGCAGCTTAATTGGGGTTGGTTTGGAAAAACTGTTTTTT. It translates to CASSLIGVGLEKLFF. V is TRBV11-2 and J is TRBJ1-4; D gene unclear. V lost 2 bases and J lost 8, with 15 bases in between. Germline loops: CDR1 SGHAT, CDR2 FQNNGV. CDR3 length: 15 residues.

Many counts were recorded for this clonotype. CDR3 nucleotide sequence: TGCGCCAGCAGCTTAATCCCCCTGAACACTGAAGCTTTCTTT. Translating it yields CASSLIPLNTEAFF. This chain connects TRBV5-1 to TRBJ1-1; D is unresolved. Germline V gene sequence: CDR1 SGHRS, CDR2 YFSETQ. The CDR3 is made up of 14 amino acids. V was pared by 2 bases and J by 0 bases, with 8 bases between.

The chain has TRBV12-3 or TRBV12-4 and TRBJ2-7; the match to TRBD2 covers 7 bases. The junction had 6 bases not matched to a gene; V was cut back by 1 base and J by 0 bases. The CDR3 length is 16 residues. DNA of the CDR3: TGTGCCAGCAGTTTAGAGCGGGGAGCTAGCTCCTACGAGCAGTACTTC. This translates into CASSLERGASSYEQYF.

The chain has TRBV20-1 and TRBJ2-3, with D possibly being TRBD2 (6 bases). The CDR3 loop spans 16 amino acids. With 1 base removed from V and 5 bases from J, the gap between germline ends came to 19 bases. The germline gives CDR1 DFQATT, CDR2 SNEGSKA (reference sequence). The CDR3 DNA sequence: TGCAGTGCTAGAGGGGGATGGGACTTTCCGAGAGATACGCAGTATTTT. This codes for CSARGGWDFPRDTQYF.

This clonotype appeared a few times. V gene TRBV4-2 combines with J gene TRBJ2-2; 12 nucleotides match TRBD2. The V gene end was trimmed by 2 bases and the J gene end by 5 bases; junction bases not matched to a gene: 3. CDR1 and CDR2 from the germline V gene are LGHNA and YNFKEQ. The CDR3 sequence is 16 residues long. The CDR3, as DNA: TGTGCCAGCAGCCAAATTGGGACTAGCGGGACCGGGGAGCTGTTTTTT. Amino acid sequence: CASSQIGTSGTGELFF.

This clonotype has ten or more counts. The V call is TRBV5-1, the J call TRBJ1-1; TRBD1 matches 7 bases. The CDR3 runs to 15 residues. With 4 bases clipped from V and 2 bases from J, the junction kept 8 bases outside the gene matches. Germline V lookup: CDR1 SGHRS, CDR2 YFSETQ. The chain's CDR3 is CASSGVGQRNTEAFF. CDR3 coding DNA: TGCGCCAGCAGCGGTGTGGGACAGAGAAACACTGAAGCTTTCTTT.

This clonotype occurred a few times. V gene TRBV11-1 combines with J gene TRBJ2-1, with 14 bases fitting TRBD2. With 5 bases clipped from V and 8 bases from J, the junction kept 5 bases outside the gene matches. Germline CDR1 reads SGHAT; CDR2 reads FQDESV (reference sequence). This CDR3 contains 15 residues. For the CDR3, the DNA is TGTGCCAGCAGCACACAGACTAGCGGGAGGGATGAGCAGTTCTTC. Translation gives CASSTQTSGRDEQFF.

The rearrangement joins TRBV5-5 to TRBJ2-7; the D gene could be TRBD1 or TRBD2 (5 bases each). CDR3 length equals 14 residues. CDR1 is SGHKS, CDR2 YYEKEE, per germline (reference sequence). The ends were cut back, 4 bases at V and 3 bases at J, with 14 bases in the middle. The CDR3 loop reads CASSPWDRNYEQYF. The CDR3 DNA is TGTGCCAGCAGCCCCTGGGACCGCAACTACGAGCAGTACTTC. Full variable domain (missing parts from reference TRBV5-5 and TRBJ2-7): DAGVTQSPTHLIKTRGQQVTLRCSPISGHKSVSWYQQVLGQGPQFIFQYYEKEERGRGNFPDRFSARQFPNYSSELNVNALLLGDSALYLCASSPWDRNYEQYFGPGTRLTVT.

The chain has TRBV7-9 and TRBJ2-1, with D possibly being TRBD1 (5 bases). V was trimmed by 0 bases and J by 7 bases, leaving 7 bases between them. This CDR3 has 13 amino acids. Germline V lookup: CDR1 SEHNR, CDR2 FQNEAQ (reference sequence). The CDR3 is CASSLAGENEQFF. The CDR3 DNA is TGTGCCAGCAGCTTAGCAGGGGAAAATGAGCAGTTCTTC.

This clonotype was counted between two and nine times. The V gene is TRBV10-3, the J gene TRBJ1-1; D remains unclear. The germline CDR1 and CDR2 sequences are ENHRY and SYGVKD. The CDR3 extends over 14 amino acids. V lost 3 bases to trimming and J lost 1 base, with 9 bases between them. The CDR3 spells CAISDLRGNTEAFF. CDR3 DNA: TGTGCCATCAGTGATTTAAGAGGGAACACTGAAGCTTTCTTT.

This clonotype was counted between two and nine times. It is unclear where the CDR3 begins or ends on the DNA, so no DNA is shown, and the CDR3 is as TCRdb lists it. This chain joins TRBV21-1 and TRBJ1-1. TRBV21-1 is recorded as a pseudogene. Including both end residues, the CDR3 is 14 amino acids long. CDR3 sequence reads: CASSKVAGGTEAFF.

The rearrangement links TRBV4-2 to TRBJ2-1, with TRBD2 matching over 9 bases. This CDR3 comprises 17 residues. Unmatched junction bases numbered 11, after V lost 2 bases and J lost 6 bases. The germline V gene has CDR1 LGHNA and CDR2 YNFKEQ. DNA of the CDR3: TGTGCCAGCAGCCAACGAGCTAGCGGGACGAAGCCCAATGAGCAGTTCTTC. Translated, it gives CASSQRASGTKPNEQFF.

This clonotype showed up many times. The chain is built from TRBV20-1 and TRBJ2-1, with TRBD2 matching 13 bases. Germline trimming cut 6 bases from V and 2 bases from J; bases unmatched to any gene: 4. The CDR3 contains 15 residues. CDR1 and CDR2 from the germline V gene are DFQATT and SNEGSKA (reference sequence). DNA for the CDR3: TGCAGTGCGGGAGGACTAGCGGGGGCCTACAATGAGCAGTTCTTC. This translates into CSAGGLAGAYNEQFF.

This chain joins TRBV5-1 and TRBJ2-1, with 11 bases lining up with TRBD1. The CDR3 totals 15 residues. Germline V gene data show CDR1 as SGHRS and CDR2 as YFSETQ. Unmatched junction bases numbered 6, after V lost 4 bases and J lost 6 bases. CDR3 coding DNA: TGCGCCAGCAGCCCCTTGGGACAGGGGGTCAATGAGCAGTTCTTC. It encodes CASSPLGQGVNEQFF.